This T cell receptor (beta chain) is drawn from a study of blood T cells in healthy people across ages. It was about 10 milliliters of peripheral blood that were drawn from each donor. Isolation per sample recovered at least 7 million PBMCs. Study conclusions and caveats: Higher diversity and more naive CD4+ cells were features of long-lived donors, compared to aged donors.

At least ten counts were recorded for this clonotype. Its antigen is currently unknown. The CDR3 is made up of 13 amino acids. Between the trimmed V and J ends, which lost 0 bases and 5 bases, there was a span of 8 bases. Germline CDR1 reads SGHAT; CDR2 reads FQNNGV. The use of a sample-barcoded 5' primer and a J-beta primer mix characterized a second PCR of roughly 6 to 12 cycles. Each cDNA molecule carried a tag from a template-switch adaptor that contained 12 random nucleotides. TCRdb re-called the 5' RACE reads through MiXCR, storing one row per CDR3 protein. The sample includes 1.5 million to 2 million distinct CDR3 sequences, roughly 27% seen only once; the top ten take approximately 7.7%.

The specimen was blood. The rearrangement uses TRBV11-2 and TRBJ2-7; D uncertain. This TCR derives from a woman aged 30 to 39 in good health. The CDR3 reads CASSLDPVNEQYF. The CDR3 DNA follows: TGTGCCAGCAGCTTAGATCCAGTCAACGAGCAGTACTTC. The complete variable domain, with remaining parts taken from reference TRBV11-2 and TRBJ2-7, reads EAGVAQSPRYKIIEKRQSVAFWCNPISGHATLYWYQQILGQGPKLLIQFQNNGVVDDSQLPKDRFSAERLKGVDSTLKIQPAKLEDSAVYLCASSLDPVNEQYFGPGTRLTVT.